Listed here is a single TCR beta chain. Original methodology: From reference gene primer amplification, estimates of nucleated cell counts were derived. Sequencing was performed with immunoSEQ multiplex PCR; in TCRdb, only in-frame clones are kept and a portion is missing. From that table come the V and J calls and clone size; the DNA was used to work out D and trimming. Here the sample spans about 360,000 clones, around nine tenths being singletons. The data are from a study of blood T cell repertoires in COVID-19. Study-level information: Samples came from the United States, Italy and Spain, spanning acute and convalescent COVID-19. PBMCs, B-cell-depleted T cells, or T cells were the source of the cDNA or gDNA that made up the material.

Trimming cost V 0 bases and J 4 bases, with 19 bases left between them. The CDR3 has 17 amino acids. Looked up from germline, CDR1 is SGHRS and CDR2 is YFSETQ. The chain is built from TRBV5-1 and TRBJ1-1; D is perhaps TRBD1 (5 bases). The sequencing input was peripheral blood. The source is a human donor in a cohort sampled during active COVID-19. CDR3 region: CASSLADLTQRGTEAFF. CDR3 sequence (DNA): TGCGCCAGCAGCTTGGCCGATCTGACTCAAAGGGGCACTGAAGCTTTCTTT.